The entry below gives a single T cell receptor beta chain sequence along with its context. The read gets to within 3 residues of the CDR3 end, and the germline J gene fills in the rest. Measured with immunoSEQ multiplex PCR; TCRdb has only the in-frame clones, and not every one. In total, the table holds about 48,000 clones. CD4+CD25+CD127- Tregs, CD4+CD25- non-Tregs, CD4 and CD8 cells were sorted. The data belong to a study of Tregs in tolerant kidney transplant recipients. The germline CDR1 and CDR2 sequences are SEHNR and FQNEAQ (reference sequence). The CDR3 totals 15 residues. V was pared by 3 bases and J by 0 bases, with 4 bases of the junction left unmatched.

This TCR was sampled from a human donor who received a combined kidney and bone marrow transplant. The specimen was CD4+ T cells from blood, collected before the transplant. The rearrangement uses TRBV7-9 and TRBJ2-7, with TRBD2 identical over 8 bases. Incomplete CDR3 DNA: TGTGCCAGCAGCTTGACTAGCGCCAGCTCCTACGAG. Translation: CASSLTSASSYE. The full CDR3 reads CASSLTSASSYEQYF.